The 26 T cell receptor beta chains in this list originate from one sample, sequenced in a study of blood T cell repertoires in COVID-19. Repertoires were generated with immunoSEQ multiplex PCR, while TCRdb's copy carries only in-frame clones and drops some. The table shows under 450,000 clones, with approximately 90% occurring only once. Sequencing used PBMCs or T cells enriched from blood (not recorded which). Receptors originate from a woman aged 40 to 49 who had been exposed to COVID-19.

This sequence joins TRBV18 and TRBJ2-2; D gene unclear. The CDR3 contains 12 residues. Germline-derived CDR1 and CDR2 are KGHSH and LQKENI. V was trimmed by 4 bases and J by 8 bases, leaving 8 bases between them. The CDR3: CASSRPLGELFF. CDR3 in DNA: TGTGCCAGCTCACGTCCCTTAGGGGAGCTGTTTTTT.

This clone was seen only once. Written as DNA, the CDR3 is TGTGCCAGCAGCCCATACAGGGGTACTGAAGCTTTCTTT. As protein: CASSPYRGTEAFF. The genes are TRBV7-9 and TRBJ1-1; 7 nucleotides agree with TRBD1. The CDR3 is made up of 13 amino acids. Germline V gene lookup returns CDR1 SEHNR and CDR2 FQNEAQ (reference sequence). The V gene end was trimmed by 5 bases and the J gene end by 5 bases; junction bases not matched to a gene: 5.

This clone showed up just a few times. The chain links TRBV3-1 (or the pseudogene TRBV3-2) to TRBJ2-2, with TRBD2 matching over 7 bases. V lost 4 bases to trimming and J lost 9 bases; unmatched junction nucleotides: 11. The CDR3 is made up of 15 amino acids. Germline V lookup: CDR1 LGHDT, CDR2 YNNKEL (reference sequence). DNA for the CDR3: TGTGCCAGCAGCCCCCGGGGAGCGGGACCGTGGGAGCTGTTTTTT. Residues: CASSPRGAGPWELFF.

This CDR3 is CASTRTAGNTIYF. The CDR3 DNA is TGTGCCAGCACCAGGACAGCCGGAAACACCATATATTTT. V is TRBV2 and J is TRBJ1-3; a weak D match, TRBD1 (6 bases). CDR3 length: 13 residues. Trimming cost V 7 bases and J 4 bases, with 11 bases left between them. Germline CDR1 reads SNHLY; CDR2 reads FYNNEI.

The V gene is TRBV6-1, the J gene TRBJ1-5, with 7 positions matching TRBD1. V lost 2 bases to trimming and J lost 5 bases; unmatched junction nucleotides: 9. The CDR3 covers 16 residues. The germline V gene encodes CDR1 MNHNS and CDR2 SASEGT. The CDR3 spells CASSETEQGHHQPQHF. Written as DNA, the CDR3 is TGTGCCAGCAGTGAAACGGAACAGGGGCACCATCAGCCCCAGCATTTT.

This chain joins TRBV4-3 and TRBJ2-1; the match to TRBD2 covers 12 bases. The CDR3 sequence is 17 residues long. Germline trimming cut 2 bases from V and 8 bases from J; bases unmatched to any gene: 10. Germline V lookup: CDR1 LGHNA, CDR2 YSLEER. CDR3 DNA: TGCGCCAGCAGCCAAAGTATGACTAGCGGGAGTGGGGATGAGCAGTTCTTC. This encodes CASSQSMTSGSGDEQFF.

The gene calls are TRBV18 and TRBJ1-1; D unclear. Germline CDR1 KGHSH, CDR2 LQKENI. V shed 0 bases and J shed 5 bases, with 10 bases lying between them. The CDR3 extends over 14 amino acids. The CDR3 is CASSPPLALTEAFF. The CDR3 coding sequence is TGTGCCAGCTCACCACCATTAGCGTTGACTGAAGCTTTCTTT.

The chain uses TRBV29-1 and TRBJ1-2; 7 bases are shared with TRBD1. The V segment lost 7 bases and the J segment 7 bases; nucleotides outside the gene matches: 12. This CDR3 has 13 amino acids. CDR1 and CDR2 (germline): SQVTM, ANQGSEA. The DNA of the CDR3 is TGCAGCGGTGATGACAGGGTCAAAAGTGGCTACACCTTC. Protein sequence: CSGDDRVKSGYTF.

The chain has TRBV19 and TRBJ1-4; tentative D call: TRBD1 (6 bases). The CDR3 runs 15 residues. V was pared by 7 bases and J by 3 bases, with 15 bases between. CDR1 and CDR2 (germline): LNHDA, SQIVND (reference sequence). CDR3 protein: CASINPGHPNEKLFF. CDR3 nucleotide sequence: TGTGCCAGTATAAATCCGGGACATCCTAATGAAAAACTGTTTTTT. Full variable domain (missing parts from reference TRBV19 and TRBJ1-4): DGGITQSPKYLFRKEGQNVTLSCEQNLNHDAMYWYRQDPGQGLRLIYYSQIVNDFQKGDIAEGYSVSREKKESFPLTVTSAQKNPTAFYLCASINPGHPNEKLFFGSGTQLSVL.

This clone was counted between two and nine times. The chain is built from TRBV5-6 and TRBJ2-2; a weak D match, TRBD2 (5 bases). V was shortened by 0 bases and J by 4 bases, with 10 bases between the two germline ends. There are 15 residues in the CDR3. Germline V gene lookup returns CDR1 SGHDT and CDR2 YYEEEE. The CDR3 loop is CASSLGGYRTGELFF. The CDR3 DNA sequence: TGTGCCAGCAGCTTGGGCGGGTATCGCACCGGGGAGCTGTTTTTT.

The chain uses TRBV5-4 and TRBJ2-7, with TRBD1 as a possible D gene (6 bases). CDR3 length: 14 amino acids. Trimming stripped 5 bases from V and 2 bases from J, with 14 bases between. CDR1 and CDR2 (germline): SGHNT, YYREEE (reference sequence). For the CDR3, the DNA is TGTGCCAGCAGTTCCGGGACAATTCCCTACGAGCAGTACTTC. As protein: CASSSGTIPYEQYF.

The chain employs TRBV5-4 and TRBJ2-2; D is unclear. Trimming took 4 bases from V and 5 from J, leaving 6 bases between them. In germline, CDR1 is SGHNT, CDR2 YYREEE (reference sequence). The CDR3 consists of 12 residues. Here the CDR3 DNA reads TGTGCCAGCAGCCCCCTTACCGGGGAGCTGTTTTTT. Its protein is CASSPLTGELFF.

The rearrangement uses TRBV20-1 and TRBJ1-1; no firm D call. CDR1 and CDR2 (germline): DFQATT, SNEGSKA (reference sequence). The V gene lost 7 bases and the J gene lost 5 bases, with 8 bases spanning the gap. The CDR3 sequence is 10 residues long. The CDR3 is CSVPDTEAFF. CDR3 DNA: TGCAGTGTCCCAGATACTGAAGCTTTCTTT.

The chain has TRBV6-5 and TRBJ1-2, with a possible D match to TRBD1 (6 bases). CDR3 length equals 12 residues. Per the germline V gene, CDR1 is MNHEY and CDR2 is SVGAGI. The germline V and J ends were trimmed by 6 bases and 10 bases, with 15 bases remaining between them. CDR3 DNA: TGTGCCAGCAGATACCCACAGGGAGCCTACACCTTC. It specifies CASRYPQGAYTF.

The chain combines TRBV27 with TRBJ1-3; 7 nucleotides align to TRBD1. Per germline, CDR1 MNHEY and CDR2 SMNVEV (reference sequence). CDR3 length: 15 amino acids. V trimming: 4 bases; J trimming: 3 bases; junction bases outside the gene matches: 6. Here the CDR3 DNA reads TGTGCCAGCAGTTGGAAAGGGGGCAGTGGAAACACCATATATTTT. This encodes CASSWKGGSGNTIYF.

V usage is TRBV5-1 and J usage is TRBJ1-4; weak D call: TRBD1 (5 bases). The CDR3 has 14 residues. The germline V and J ends were trimmed by 2 bases and 3 bases, with 8 bases remaining between them. Germline lookup yields CDR1 SGHRS and CDR2 YFSETQ. This chain's CDR3 is CASSFRDANEKLFF. CDR3 bases: TGCGCCAGCAGCTTCAGGGATGCTAATGAAAAACTGTTTTTT.

The rearrangement uses TRBV29-1 and TRBJ1-2; D not resolved. The CDR3 loop spans 14 amino acids. V was shortened by 6 bases and J by 0 bases, with 14 bases between the two germline ends. Germline assignment: CDR1 SQVTM and CDR2 ANQGSEA. CDR3 DNA: TGCAGCGTCCCCGTACAGAGTTCTAACTATGGCTACACCTTC. It translates to CSVPVQSSNYGYTF.

The chain joins TRBV18 to TRBJ1-2, with TRBD1 as a possible D gene (5 bases). Trimming removed 4 bases at V and 4 bases at J, with 10 bases between. Germline CDR1 and CDR2: KGHSH and LQKENI. The CDR3 covers 13 residues. CDR3 DNA: TGTGCCAGCTCACGTACAGGTCTCTATGGCTACACCTTC. Its protein product is CASSRTGLYGYTF.

CDR3 loop: CASSPPLTGAADTQYF. Here the CDR3 DNA reads TGTGCCAGCTCACCACCGTTGACGGGAGCCGCAGATACGCAGTATTTT. V gene TRBV18 combines with J gene TRBJ2-3, with D possibly matching TRBD2 (6 bases). CDR1 is KGHSH, CDR2 LQKENI, per germline. The length of the CDR3 is 16 residues. With 0 bases removed from V and 4 bases from J, the gap between germline ends came to 14 bases.

V gene TRBV19 combines with J gene TRBJ1-2; the D gene is possibly TRBD1 (5 bases). The CDR3 has 13 residues. Trimming pared 4 bases from V and 4 bases from J, leaving 10 bases between. The germline V gene has CDR1 LNHDA and CDR2 SQIVND (reference sequence). CDR3 nucleotides: TGTGCCAGTAGTAATTTGGGACTCTATGGCTACACCTTC. Protein product: CASSNLGLYGYTF.

The rearrangement links TRBV28 to TRBJ1-2; D gene unclear. V was clipped by 7 bases and J by 8 bases, with 20 bases between them. Germline loops: CDR1 MDHEN, CDR2 SYDVKM. The CDR3 covers 14 residues. The CDR3 reads CASTTPPQGGGYTF. In DNA form, the CDR3 reads TGTGCCAGCACCACCCCACCCCAAGGAGGCGGCTACACCTTC.

The V gene is TRBV19, the J gene TRBJ2-1, with 9 nucleotides matching TRBD2. Germline-derived CDR1 and CDR2 are LNHDA and SQIVND (reference sequence). J gave up 7 bases and V 7 bases, and 17 bases lay outside the gene matches. CDR3 length equals 17 residues. CDR3 coding DNA: TGTGCCAGTACCTCCTCCCTGGCGGGAGGGGGGCAAAATGAGCAGTTCTTC. Translating it yields CASTSSLAGGGQNEQFF.

The V and J genes are TRBV14 and TRBJ2-6; D is ambiguous. Deletions cut 4 bases from V and 2 bases from J, with 12 bases between. The germline V gene has CDR1 SGHDN and CDR2 FVKESK. The CDR3 covers 16 residues. The CDR3 is CASSLLRVAGANVLTF. Written as DNA, the CDR3 is TGTGCCAGCAGCCTCCTTCGGGTGGCTGGGGCCAACGTCCTGACTTTC.

This chain connects TRBV12-5 to TRBJ2-1, with 7 bases aligning to TRBD1. Germline CDR1 is LGHNT and CDR2 is FRNRAP. This CDR3 comprises 17 residues. J lost 1 base, V lost 4 bases, and 10 bases had no gene match. The chain's CDR3 is CASGSTGDPVSYNEQFF. In nucleotides, the CDR3 is TGTGCTAGTGGTTCCACAGGGGACCCCGTGTCCTACAATGAGCAGTTCTTC. The whole variable domain, remainder taken from reference TRBV12-5 and TRBJ2-1, is DARVTQTPRHKVTEMGQEVTMRCQPILGHNTVFWYRQTMMQGLELLAYFRNRAPLDDSGMPKDRFSAEMPDATLATLKIQPSEPRDSAVYFCASGSTGDPVSYNEQFFGPGTRLTVL.

The rearrangement links TRBV5-1 to TRBJ1-2; 9 bases are a match to TRBD1. Losses at the gene ends were 4 bases for V and 6 bases for J; bases not matched to a gene: 10. The germline V gene has CDR1 SGHRS and CDR2 YFSETQ. The CDR3 totals 15 residues. The CDR3 DNA reads TGCGCCAGCAGCCCTTTGACAGGGGGGACTGATGGCTACACCTTC. Its protein product is CASSPLTGGTDGYTF.

J is TRBJ1-1 and V is TRBV12-3 or TRBV12-4, with D hard to call. The CDR3 loop spans 13 amino acids. V gave up 2 bases and J gave up 6 bases, with 10 bases separating them. The CDR3 sequence: CASSLRHPAEAFF. The CDR3 coding sequence is TGTGCCAGCAGTTTAAGACACCCCGCTGAAGCTTTCTTT.